Listed here are 21 T cell receptor beta chains from one sample, sequenced in a study of cytomegalovirus exposure and HLA in healthy donors. Clones were read by immunoSEQ multiplex PCR, and TCRdb kept only the in-frame ones, dropping some. The sample has 150,000 to 200,000 clones; roughly 81% are singletons. Sequencing was carried out using PBMCs. The receptors shown here come from a woman in her thirties in good health and CMV-seronegative.

V and J are TRBV6-5 and TRBJ2-2; 12 bases are shared with TRBD2. The junction had 5 bases not matched to a gene; V was cut back by 5 bases and J by 7 bases. The germline CDR1 and CDR2 sequences are MNHEY and SVGAGI. The CDR3 runs to 15 residues. The CDR3, as DNA: TGTGCCAGCAGTCCTAGCGGGGGGGCGGTCGGGGAGCTGTTTTTT. Translated, it gives CASSPSGGAVGELFF.

This chain joins TRBV27 and TRBJ1-5; D remains unclear. V lost 2 bases to trimming and J lost 5 bases, with 7 bases between them. The germline CDR1 and CDR2 sequences are MNHEY and SMNVEV (reference sequence). There are 13 residues in the CDR3. CDR3 region: CASSLMRDQPQHF. The DNA for the CDR3 is TGTGCCAGCAGTTTAATGCGAGATCAGCCCCAGCATTTT.

The chain carries TRBV30 and TRBJ1-5; D is unclear. Germline CDR1 and CDR2: GTSNPN and SVGIG (reference sequence). V was shortened by 3 bases and J by 7 bases, with 13 bases between the two germline ends. This CDR3 is built from 13 residues. CDR3 protein: CAWSVSGSQPQHF. The CDR3 nucleotides read TGTGCCTGGAGCGTCTCGGGGAGCCAGCCCCAGCATTTT.

The genes are TRBV2 and TRBJ2-5; 7 bases fit TRBD1. This CDR3 contains 13 residues. From germline, CDR1 is SNHLY and CDR2 FYNNEI. With V trimmed by 6 bases and J by 2 bases, 3 bases remained unmatched. The CDR3: CASRRGLQETQYF. CDR3 nucleotides: TGTGCCAGCAGGAGGGGGCTACAAGAGACCCAGTACTTC.

V usage is TRBV11-2 and J usage is TRBJ2-7; D gene unclear. This CDR3 is built from 13 residues. V lost 1 base, J lost 3 bases, and 7 bases lay in between. Germline V gives CDR1 SGHAT, CDR2 FQNNGV. The CDR3 reads CASSLAENYEQYF. The CDR3, as DNA: TGTGCCAGCAGCTTAGCTGAGAACTACGAGCAGTACTTC.

J is TRBJ1-2 and V is TRBV14; D ambiguous. V was pared by 6 bases and J by 4 bases, with 12 bases between. There are 13 residues in the CDR3. Looked up from germline, CDR1 is SGHDN and CDR2 is FVKESK. CDR3: CASSKTERYGYTF. The CDR3 coding sequence is TGTGCCAGCAGTAAAACAGAACGCTATGGCTACACCTTC.

As DNA, the CDR3 is TGTGCCAGCAGTTACTCGGACGGGGGGACCATTCAGTACTTC. The encoded protein is CASSYSDGGTIQYF. The chain links TRBV6-5 to TRBJ2-4; 7 bases align to TRBD2. Trimming at V came to 0 bases and at J to 9 bases, leaving 5 bases not matched to a gene. The germline gives CDR1 MNHEY, CDR2 SVGAGI. This CDR3 region has 14 residues.

The chain recombines TRBV5-4 with TRBJ2-3, with TRBD2 matching 8 bases. The length of the CDR3 is 16 residues. Germline V gives CDR1 SGHNT, CDR2 YYREEE (reference sequence). After removal of 2 bases from V and 1 base from J, the junction contained 6 bases not matched to a gene. CDR3 DNA sequence: TGTGCCAGCAGCTTTGGCGGGAGGAGCGGCACAGATACGCAGTATTTT. It codes for CASSFGGRSGTDTQYF.

The chain combines TRBV6-1 with TRBJ2-7, with D possibly being TRBD2 (6 bases). This CDR3 is 13 amino acids long. Looked up from germline, CDR1 is MNHNS and CDR2 is SASEGT. Trimming shortened V by 4 bases and J by 6 bases, and 13 bases separated the two germline ends. The chain's CDR3 is CASSGAGSPEQYF. In nucleotides, the CDR3 is TGTGCCAGCAGTGGAGCCGGGAGCCCCGAGCAGTACTTC.

This clone has only a few counts. The rearrangement uses TRBV11-3 and TRBJ2-3, with D unresolved. Trimming took 5 bases from V and 4 from J, leaving 10 bases between them. The CDR3 is 13 amino acids. The germline V gene encodes CDR1 SGHNT and CDR2 YENEEA. CDR3 region: CASSQGRADTQYF. The CDR3, as DNA: TGTGCCAGCAGCCAAGGTCGGGCAGATACGCAGTATTTT.

This clone was found a few times. The chain is built from TRBV6-1 and TRBJ1-1; tentatively, D is TRBD1 (5 bases). CDR1 is MNHNS and CDR2 is SASEGT in the germline V gene. The V and J ends lost 6 bases and 1 base respectively, with 12 bases between them. The CDR3 spans 14 residues. Here the CDR3 reads CASRGQGSNTEAFF. The CDR3 DNA is TGTGCCAGCAGAGGGCAGGGCTCGAACACTGAAGCTTTCTTT.

The chain combines TRBV7-8 with TRBJ2-7; no definite D call. CDR1 and CDR2 from the germline V gene are SGHVS and FQNEAQ. The CDR3 is made up of 15 amino acids. The V and J ends lost 4 bases and 1 base respectively, with 14 bases between them. CDR3 in amino acids: CASSSPSPFSYEQYF. Here the CDR3 DNA reads TGTGCCAGCAGCTCCCCAAGCCCCTTTTCCTACGAGCAGTACTTC.

The chain employs TRBV5-1 and TRBJ2-1; 9 positions agree with TRBD2. Germline CDR1 SGHRS, CDR2 YFSETQ. The V and J ends lost 0 bases and 12 bases, in that order; junction bases with no gene match: 10. The length of the CDR3 is 15 residues. The CDR3 reads CASSLEFGAGGRQFF. CDR3 bases: TGCGCCAGCAGCTTGGAATTCGGAGCGGGGGGACGGCAGTTCTTC. Variable domain in full (rest from reference TRBV5-1 and TRBJ2-1): KAGVTQTPRYLIKTRGQQVTLSCSPISGHRSVSWYQQTPGQGLQFLFEYFSETQRNKGNFPGRFSGRQFSNSRSEMNVSTLELGDSALYLCASSLEFGAGGRQFFGPGTRLTVL.

The chain combines TRBV5-8 with TRBJ2-7; 8 nucleotides match TRBD2. The CDR3 totals 14 residues. The germline V gene encodes CDR1 SGHTS and CDR2 YDEGEE. With V trimmed by 4 bases and J by 3 bases, 6 bases remained unmatched. Written as DNA, the CDR3 is TGTGCCAGCAGCATGGGACTAGATATCTACGAGCAGTACTTC. It is translated as CASSMGLDIYEQYF.

The chain is built from TRBV5-1 and TRBJ2-6, with D possibly being TRBD1 (5 bases). This CDR3 is 15 amino acids long. Trimming took 8 bases from V and 3 from J, leaving 15 bases between them. Germline assignment: CDR1 SGHRS and CDR2 YFSETQ. DNA of the CDR3: TGCGCCAGTATTCAGGGTGGGTTTGGGGCCAACGTCCTGACTTTC. Translated, it gives CASIQGGFGANVLTF. The full variable domain, in which reference TRBV5-1 and TRBJ2-6 provide the parts outside the CDR3, is KAGVTQTPRYLIKTRGQQVTLSCSPISGHRSVSWYQQTPGQGLQFLFEYFSETQRNKGNFPGRFSGRQFSNSRSEMNVSTLELGDSALYLCASIQGGFGANVLTFGAGSRLTVL.

DNA of the CDR3: TGCAGCGTCTTCGGGACATCCCAAGAGACCCAGTACTTC. It encodes CSVFGTSQETQYF. The chain joins TRBV29-1 to TRBJ2-5; D is perhaps TRBD1 (6 bases). The CDR3 covers 13 residues. Germline V gene sequence: CDR1 SQVTM, CDR2 ANQGSEA. Trimming cost V 6 bases and J 1 base, with 12 bases left between them.

This chain uses TRBV30 with TRBJ2-1; 8 bases agree with TRBD2. Germline V gene sequence: CDR1 GTSNPN, CDR2 SVGIG (reference sequence). This CDR3 is built from 15 residues. The V segment lost 2 bases and the J segment 8 bases; nucleotides outside the gene matches: 11. The CDR3 DNA reads as TGTGCCTGGAGTCACGGGGGGGGCCCGTACGATGAGCAGTTCTTC. This encodes CAWSHGGGPYDEQFF.

The V call is TRBV1, the J call TRBJ2-7; the table assigns TRBD2, which was not confirmed against the DNA. TRBV1 is shown as a pseudogene. The CDR3 extends over 17 amino acids. The CDR3: CTSSQDRGLASTYEQYF. The CDR3 DNA reads TGCACCAGCAGCCAAGATAGGGGACTAGCGAGTACCTACGAGCAGTACTTC.

The J gene is TRBJ2-1, the V gene TRBV6-1; D might be TRBD2 (6 bases). Looked up from germline, CDR1 is MNHNS and CDR2 is SASEGT. The ends were cut back, 3 bases at V and 0 bases at J, with 18 bases in the middle. The CDR3 consists of 18 residues. Here the CDR3 DNA reads TGTGCCAGCAGTGATAGGCTAGCGACTCTTCGCTCCTACAATGAGCAGTTCTTC. Amino acid sequence: CASSDRLATLRSYNEQFF.

The rearrangement uses TRBV15 and TRBJ1-1; 7 bases align to TRBD1. Germline V CDR1 and CDR2: LNHNV, YYDKDF (reference sequence). Trimming at V came to 3 bases and at J to 3 bases, leaving 4 bases not matched to a gene. The CDR3 runs 14 residues. The CDR3 loop is CATSSTGVYTEAFF. The CDR3 DNA follows: TGTGCCACCAGCAGCACAGGGGTTTACACTGAAGCTTTCTTT.

This chain uses TRBV12-5 with TRBJ2-7; TRBD2 matches at 9 bases. The CDR3 is 17 residues long. Germline CDR1 is LGHNT and CDR2 is FRNRAP. With 0 bases clipped from V and 2 bases from J, the junction kept 8 bases outside the gene matches. The CDR3 protein is CASGLVMAGGRTYEQYF. The CDR3 bases are TGTGCTAGTGGTTTGGTCATGGCGGGAGGGAGGACCTACGAGCAGTACTTC.